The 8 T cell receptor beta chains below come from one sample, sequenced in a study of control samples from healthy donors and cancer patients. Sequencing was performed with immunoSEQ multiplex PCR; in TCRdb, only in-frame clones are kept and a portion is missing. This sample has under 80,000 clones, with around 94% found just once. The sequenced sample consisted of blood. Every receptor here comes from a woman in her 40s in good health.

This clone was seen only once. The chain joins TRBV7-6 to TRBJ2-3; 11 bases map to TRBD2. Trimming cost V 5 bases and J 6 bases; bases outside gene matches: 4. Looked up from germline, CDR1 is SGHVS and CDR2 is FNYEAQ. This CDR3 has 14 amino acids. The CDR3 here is CASSQLAGADTQYF. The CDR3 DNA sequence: TGTGCCAGCAGCCAACTAGCGGGAGCGGATACGCAGTATTTT.

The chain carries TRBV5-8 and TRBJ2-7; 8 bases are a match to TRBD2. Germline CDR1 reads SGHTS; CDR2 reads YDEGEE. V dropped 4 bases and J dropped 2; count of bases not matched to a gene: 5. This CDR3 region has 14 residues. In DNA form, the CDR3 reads TGTGCCAGCAGCCTTAGCGGGGCCACCTACGAGCAGTACTTC. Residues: CASSLSGATYEQYF.

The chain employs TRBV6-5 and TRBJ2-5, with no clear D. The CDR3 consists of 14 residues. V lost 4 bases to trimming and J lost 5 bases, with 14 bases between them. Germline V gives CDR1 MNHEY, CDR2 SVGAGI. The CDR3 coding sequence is TGTGCCAGCAGTTTGGAGCGTTTGTGGGAGACCCAGTACTTC. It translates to CASSLERLWETQYF.

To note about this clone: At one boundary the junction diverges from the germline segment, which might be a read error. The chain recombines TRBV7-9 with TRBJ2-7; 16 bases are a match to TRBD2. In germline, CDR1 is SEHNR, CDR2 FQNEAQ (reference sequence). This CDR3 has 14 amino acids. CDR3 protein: CASSPSGTSGRGDF. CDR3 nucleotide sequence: TGTGCCAGCAGCCCATCCGGGACTAGCGGGAGGGGAGACTTC.

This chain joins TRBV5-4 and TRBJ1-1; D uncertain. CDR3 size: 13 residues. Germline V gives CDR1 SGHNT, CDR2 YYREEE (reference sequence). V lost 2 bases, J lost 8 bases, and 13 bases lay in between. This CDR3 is CASSLTTQVEAFF. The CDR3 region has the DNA TGTGCCAGCAGCTTAACAACGCAGGTCGAAGCTTTCTTT.

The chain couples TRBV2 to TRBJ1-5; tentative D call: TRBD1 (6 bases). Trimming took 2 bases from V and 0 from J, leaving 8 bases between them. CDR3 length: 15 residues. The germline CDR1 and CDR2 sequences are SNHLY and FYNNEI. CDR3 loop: CASSETGASNQPQHF. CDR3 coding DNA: TGTGCCAGCAGTGAAACGGGGGCTAGCAATCAGCCCCAGCATTTT. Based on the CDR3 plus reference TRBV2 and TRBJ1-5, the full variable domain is EPEVTQTPSHQVTQMGQEVILRCVPISNHLYFYWYRQILGQKVEFLVSFYNNEISEKSEIFDDQFSVERPDGSNFTLKIRSTKLEDSAMYFCASSETGASNQPQHFGDGTRLSIL.

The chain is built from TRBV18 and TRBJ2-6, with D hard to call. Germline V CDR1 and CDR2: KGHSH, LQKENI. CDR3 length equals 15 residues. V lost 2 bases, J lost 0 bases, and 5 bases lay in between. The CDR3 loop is CASSPVYSGANVLTF. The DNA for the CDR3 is TGTGCCAGCTCACCAGTCTACTCTGGGGCCAACGTCCTGACTTTC.

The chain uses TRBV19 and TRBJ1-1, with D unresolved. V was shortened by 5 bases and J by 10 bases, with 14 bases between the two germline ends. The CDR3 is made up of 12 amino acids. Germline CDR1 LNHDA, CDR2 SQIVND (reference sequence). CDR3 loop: CASSPGPFVAFF. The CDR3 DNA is TGTGCCAGTAGTCCCGGACCTTTTGTAGCTTTCTTT.